These T cell receptor beta chains were read from a single sample in a study of cytomegalovirus exposure and HLA in healthy donors. Profiled with immunoSEQ multiplex PCR; TCRdb holds only in-frame clones, not every one. The listing contains 75,000 to 85,000 clones. Material: PBMCs. The receptors originated from a man between 18 and 35 years old in good health and CMV-seropositive. The CDR3 runs from the conserved cysteine through the conserved F or W. The D gene is left open where the match is weak.

d_gene,v_gene,len,j_gene,CDR3nt,CDR3aa
-,TRBV4-1,12,TRBJ2-7,TGCGCCAGCAGCCTCAGGGGTTACGAGCAGTACTTC,CASSLRGYEQYF
-,TRBV5-1,12,TRBJ2-3,TGCGCCAGCAGCTTGCTCGGAGATACGCAGTATTTT,CASSLLGDTQYF
TRBD1,TRBV5-4,15,TRBJ1-2,TGTGCCAGCAGCTGGACTCCTCAGGGGGCATATGGCTACACCTTC,CASSWTPQGAYGYTF
-,TRBV28,15,TRBJ2-7,TGTGCCAGCAGTTCCGGGGGGCCTTGGTCCTACGAGCAGTACTTC,CASSSGGPWSYEQYF
-,TRBV27,16,TRBJ1-6,TGTGCCAGCAGGGACAGCCCCTTCTCCTATAATTCACCCCTCCACTTT,CASRDSPFSYNSPLHF
-,TRBV5-1,16,TRBJ2-1,TGCGCCAGCAGCCCAGCCACAGATAGCTCCTACAATGAGCAGTTCTTC,CASSPATDSSYNEQFF
TRBD1,TRBV28,12,TRBJ1-2,TGTGCCAGCCGACCGACAGGGGTAGGCTACACCTTC,CASRPTGVGYTF
TRBD1,TRBV11-3,15,TRBJ2-1,TGTGCCAGCAGCTTAAGAGGGGGCGGCTACAATGAGCAGTTCTTC,CASSLRGGGYNEQFF
-,TRBV2,11,TRBJ2-1,TGTGCCAGCTTTTACTACAATGAGCAGTTCTTC,CASFYYNEQFF
-,TRBV7-9,15,TRBJ2-1,TGTGCCAGCAGCTTTCGGGGGGCCGGCTACAATGAGCAGTTCTTC,CASSFRGAGYNEQFF
-,TRBV15,13,TRBJ2-7,TGTGCCACCAGCAGAGATTTAGTTTACGAGCAGTACTTC,CATSRDLVYEQYF
TRBD2,TRBV18,20,TRBJ2-3,TGTGCCAGCTCACCCACCCGATTGGCTAGCGGGGGGCGGCACAAAGATACGCAGTATTTT,CASSPTRLASGGRHKDTQYF
-,TRBV5-1,13,TRBJ2-3,TGCGCCAGCAGCTTGGTTCGCGGGGATACGCAGTATTTT,CASSLVRGDTQYF
TRBD2,TRBV27,13,TRBJ2-3,TGTGCCAGCAATCCCCTGGGGGGGGATACGCAGTATTTT,CASNPLGGDTQYF
-,TRBV6-6,15,TRBJ1-2,TGTGCCAGCAGTTACTCCCCGGCACAGAAGTATGGCTACACCTTC,CASSYSPAQKYGYTF
TRBD1,TRBV14,17,TRBJ1-2,TGTGCCAGCAGCCAAGATTGGACAGGGGGTGTTGTCTATGGCTACACCTTC,CASSQDWTGGVVYGYTF
-,TRBV14,14,TRBJ1-1,TGTGCCAGCAGCAGGGGCAGAGTGAACACTGAAGCTTTCTTT,CASSRGRVNTEAFF
-,TRBV28,14,TRBJ2-4,TGTGCCAGCACCCCGGGATTAGCCAAAAACATTCAGTACTTC,CASTPGLAKNIQYF
TRBD2,TRBV19,15,TRBJ2-7,TGTGCCAGTAGTAGCGGCGGGAGGGCCTCGGGGGAGCAGTACTTC,CASSSGGRASGEQYF
-,TRBV6-4,13,TRBJ2-2,TGTGCCAGCAGAAGACAGTACACCGGGGAGCTGTTTTTT,CASRRQYTGELFF
TRBD1,TRBV19,16,TRBJ2-3,TGTGCCAGTAGTATAAGTAACAGGGGACCCACAGATACGCAGTATTTT,CASSISNRGPTDTQYF
-,TRBV6-1,17,TRBJ2-2,TGTGCCAGCAGTGAAGAAGGAGGGGATTCATGGGCCGGGGAGCTGTTTTTT,CASSEEGGDSWAGELFF
TRBD1,TRBV28,14,TRBJ1-4,TGTGCCAGCAGCCACCGGGACAGCAATGAAAAACTGTTTTTT,CASSHRDSNEKLFF
TRBD1,TRBV19,14,TRBJ2-7,TGTGCCAGTAGTAAGGGAGACAGGGTCCACGAGCAGTACTTC,CASSKGDRVHEQYF
-,TRBV5-1,13,TRBJ1-4,TGCGCCAGCAGCGGAGAAACTAATGAAAAACTGTTTTTT,CASSGETNEKLFF
TRBD1,TRBV5-1,16,TRBJ2-3,TGCGCCAGCAGCTCCGATTACAGGGGGCCGACAGATACGCAGTATTTT,CASSSDYRGPTDTQYF
-,TRBV5-1,13,TRBJ1-3,TGCGCCAGCTCAGCTAGCTCTGGAAACACCATATATTTT,CASSASSGNTIYF
-,TRBV9,15,TRBJ1-1,TGTGCCAGCAGCGCCAGTAACACCATGAACACTGAAGCTTTCTTT,CASSASNTMNTEAFF
-,TRBV7-9,16,TRBJ2-7,TGTGCCAGCAGCCTGCATTCCCGGGCAAGGGGCTACGAGCAGTACTTC,CASSLHSRARGYEQYF
TRBD2,TRBV6-1,14,TRBJ2-1,TGTGCCAGCTGGCTAGCGGGAGGTCGCAATGAGCAGTTCTTC,CASWLAGGRNEQFF
-,TRBV10-1,14,TRBJ1-6,TGCGCCAGCTCCGTGGGCCAAAATAATTCACCCCTCCACTTT,CASSVGQNNSPLHF
TRBD1,TRBV10-3,14,TRBJ1-6,TGTGCCATCAGCCCTGACAGGGATGGGTCACCCCTCCACTTT,CAISPDRDGSPLHF
TRBD1,TRBV19,13,TRBJ1-2,TGTGCCACCGCGACAGGGGGGAGCTATGGCTACACCTTC,CATATGGSYGYTF
-,TRBV5-1,13,TRBJ2-7,TGCGCCAGCAGCTGGGGACAAGACTACGAGCAGTACTTC,CASSWGQDYEQYF